This T cell receptor (beta chain) was recovered during a study of PD-1 blockade in classical Hodgkin lymphoma. Background on the study: The patients were dosed with nivolumab 3 mg/kg, infused intravenously every 2 weeks.

The table came from immunoSEQ multiplex PCR; TCRdb's copy has only in-frame clones and leaves some out. The sample has some 150,000 clones; 78% are singletons. Every patient had relapsed following autologous stem cell transplantation, and cohorts differed in brentuximab vedotin exposure. CDR1 is MNHNS and CDR2 is SASEGT in the germline V gene. Germline trimming cut 4 bases from V and 8 bases from J; bases unmatched to any gene: 6. The CDR3 sequence is 15 residues long. The table lists this clone with a count of one. Antigen: not known. Regarding the study as a whole: No one has yet defined what causes the repertoire differences, which may be disease activity or prior therapy.

The rearrangement links TRBV6-1 to TRBJ2-1; 12 nucleotides match TRBD2. The sequence derives from a human donor with classical Hodgkin lymphoma. The sample in question was peripheral blood mononuclear cells (PBMCs), obtained before the second cycle of nivolumab. DNA of the CDR3: TGTGCCAGCAGTGGACTAGCGGGAGTTTTCTATGAGCAGTTCTTC. This translates into CASSGLAGVFYEQFF.